This record looks at one T cell receptor (beta chain) sequence and its context. Its specificity is not known. The sample belongs to a study of blood T cells in healthy people across ages. Points from the study as a whole: Researchers deemed the diversity estimates from one million T cells underestimates. Across the age range, TCR beta diversity per million T cells fell in a roughly linear way.

The second PCR ran roughly 7 to 11 cycles with a sample-barcoded 5' primer and J-beta primers. Every molecule of cDNA carried a tag from a template-switch adaptor with 12 random nucleotides. TCRdb reanalysed the 5' RACE reads using MiXCR and keeps one entry per CDR3 protein. There are about 780,000 distinct CDR3 sequences in the sample; less than 80% occur only once, and 25% to 35% lies in the top ten. Each sample used at least 6 million PBMCs. The CDR3 totals 17 residues. Trimming cost V 7 bases and J 8 bases; bases outside gene matches: 18. CDR1 and CDR2 from the germline V gene are SNHLY and FYNNEI.

This sequence joins TRBV2 and TRBJ2-1; TRBD2 aligns across 9 bases. The sample consisted of blood. This receptor was taken from a young man in good health. CDR3 region: CASTYTPLAGLVHEQFF. Written as DNA, the CDR3 is TGTGCCAGCACCTACACCCCTCTAGCGGGACTAGTTCATGAGCAGTTCTTC. Supplemented by reference TRBV2 and TRBJ2-1, the full variable domain reads EPEVTQTPSHQVTQMGQEVILRCVPISNHLYFYWYRQILGQKVEFLVSFYNNEISEKSEIFDDQFSVERPDGSNFTLKIRSTKLEDSAMYFCASTYTPLAGLVHEQFFGPGTRLTVL.